The rows below give T cell receptor beta chains drawn from one sample of a study of breast tumors, draining lymph nodes, adjacent tissues. TCRdb reprocessed the multiplex PCR reads with MiXCR, giving one entry per CDR3 protein. The table lists over 60,000 distinct CDR3 sequences, over 40% of them singletons. The sample taken for sequencing was breast tumor tissue. These receptor sequences come from a female donor with breast cancer. Some clones in this sample may be carry-over from other donors' samples. Both conserved end residues are part of each CDR3. Fields, in order: J gene, clone size, D gene, V gene, CDR3 protein, CDR3 DNA. A D gene is named only where the DNA matches it firmly. Expanded clones are given a class, and other clones once, few, many or no size at all.

j_gene: TRBJ2-3
abundance: many
d_gene: TRBD1
v_gene: TRBV20-1
CDR3aa: CSAGYRGWRTDTQYF
CDR3nt: TGCAGTGCTGGCTACAGGGGTTGGAGGACAGATACGCAGTATTTT

j_gene: TRBJ2-4
abundance: NA
d_gene: NA
v_gene: TRBV12-5
CDR3aa: CASGLGRWNIQYF
CDR3nt: TGTGCTAGTGGGTTGGGTAGGTGGAACATTCAGTACTTC

j_gene: TRBJ2-7
abundance: NA
d_gene: NA
v_gene: TRBV25-1
CDR3aa: CASSFYICSARDTGALYEQYF
CDR3nt: NA

j_gene: TRBJ2-7
abundance: many
d_gene: NA
v_gene: TRBV20-1
CDR3aa: CSARDRSGGGGWYEQYF
CDR3nt: TGCAGTGCTAGAGATAGGTCGGGGGGCGGGGGATGGTATGAGCAGTACTTC

j_gene: TRBJ1-1
abundance: NA
d_gene: TRBD1
v_gene: TRBV18
CDR3aa: CASSPSQGITEAFF
CDR3nt: TGTGCCAGCTCACCTTCACAGGGGATCACTGAAGCTTTCTTT

j_gene: TRBJ1-1
abundance: few
d_gene: NA
v_gene: TRBV11-3
CDR3aa: CASSRKGREVKAFF
CDR3nt: TGTGCCAGCAGCCGAAAAGGCAGGGAAGTGAAAGCTTTCTTT

j_gene: TRBJ2-7
abundance: once
d_gene: TRBD1
v_gene: TRBV5-1
CDR3aa: CASSMGQPRYYEQYF
CDR3nt: TGCGCCAGCAGCATGGGACAGCCCAGATACTACGAGCAGTACTTC

j_gene: TRBJ2-3
abundance: many
d_gene: NA
v_gene: TRBV11-1
CDR3aa: CASSLLFDTQYF
CDR3nt: TGTGCCAGCAGCTTATTATTTGATACGCAGTATTTT

j_gene: TRBJ1-1
abundance: NA
d_gene: NA
v_gene: TRBV6-6
CDR3aa: CASCAWPNTEAFF
CDR3nt: TGTGCCAGCTGCGCGTGGCCGAACACTGAAGCTTTCTTT

j_gene: TRBJ2-1
abundance: medium-sized
d_gene: NA
v_gene: TRBV5-6
CDR3aa: CASSLGVLWNEQFF
CDR3nt: TGTGCCAGCAGCTTAGGTGTATTGTGGAATGAGCAGTTCTTC

j_gene: TRBJ1-2
abundance: many
d_gene: NA
v_gene: TRBV19
CDR3aa: CASSVQGWDYGYTF
CDR3nt: TGTGCCAGTAGTGTCCAGGGTTGGGACTATGGCTACACCTTC

j_gene: TRBJ1-4
abundance: NA
d_gene: NA
v_gene: TRBV19
CDR3aa: CASRASGGTGIGKLFF
CDR3nt: TGTGCCAGTAGAGCTAGCGGGGGCACGGGGATTGGAAAACTGTTTTTT

j_gene: TRBJ2-7
abundance: NA
d_gene: NA
v_gene: TRBV7-9
CDR3aa: CASSSLDYRYEQYF
CDR3nt: TGTGCCAGCAGCTCCCTGGACTATAGATACGAGCAGTACTTC

j_gene: TRBJ1-4
abundance: NA
d_gene: TRBD1
v_gene: TRBV10-3
CDR3aa: CAINDRGTSKGGEKLFF
CDR3nt: TGTGCCATCAACGACAGGGGGACCTCAAAGGGAGGAGAAAAACTGTTTTTT

j_gene: TRBJ2-1
abundance: many
d_gene: NA
v_gene: TRBV19
CDR3aa: CASIPVGGDPYNEQFF
CDR3nt: TGTGCCAGTATTCCTGTGGGCGGAGATCCCTACAATGAGCAGTTCTTC

j_gene: TRBJ1-4
abundance: once
d_gene: NA
v_gene: TRBV11-3
CDR3aa: CASSLDSGEKLFF
CDR3nt: TGTGCCAGCAGCTTAGATTCCGGGGAAAAACTGTTTTTT

j_gene: TRBJ2-3
abundance: many
d_gene: NA
v_gene: TRBV28
CDR3aa: CASRKGFTDTQYF
CDR3nt: TGTGCCAGCAGGAAGGGTTTCACAGATACGCAGTATTTT

j_gene: TRBJ1-2
abundance: many
d_gene: TRBD1
v_gene: TRBV7-2
CDR3aa: CASSVQGALEGYTF
CDR3nt: TGTGCCAGCAGCGTACAGGGGGCGCTAGAGGGCTACACCTTC

j_gene: TRBJ1-6
abundance: NA
d_gene: TRBD1
v_gene: TRBV10-3
CDR3aa: CAIRQGNNSSLHF
CDR3nt: TGTGCCATCAGACAGGGGAATAACTCATCCCTCCACTTT

j_gene: TRBJ2-5
abundance: many
d_gene: NA
v_gene: TRBV5-1
CDR3aa: CASSPWRETQYF
CDR3nt: TGCGCCAGCAGCCCCTGGAGGGAGACCCAGTACTTC